Given below is one T cell receptor (beta chain) in context. Its antigen remains unknown. Germline CDR1 LNHDA, CDR2 SQIVND (reference sequence). The CDR3 covers 15 residues. V shed 7 bases and J 5 bases; nucleotides not matched to a gene: 11. This specimen comes from a study of shared clonotypes between healthy human individuals. Study outcomes and limitations: The sampled material consisted only of blood, and tissue repertoires are likely to differ. Non-shared clonotypes had lower generation probabilities than those shared by all four donors.

A CD45RA+ naive subset and a CD45RA-negative memory subset were split from CD4+ cells. Study processing details: With immunoSEQ giving junction-only sequences and no quality scores, filtering differed. The protocol was immunoSEQ multiplex PCR, while the TCRdb copy is restricted to in-frame clones and leaves out a portion. D and trimming come from the DNA, and the V and J calls and clone size come from that table. The data hold some 1 million clones, with about 75% observed a single time. Sample: memory CD4+ T cells sorted from blood. Subset denoted: CD45RA-negative fraction. The chain couples TRBV19 to TRBJ1-5; 7 bases agree with TRBD1. The receptor's source is a young man in good health. This CDR3 reads CASTTGPPSYQPQHF. Here the CDR3 DNA reads TGTGCCAGTACGACAGGGCCCCCTTCTTATCAGCCCCAGCATTTT.